This entry describes one T cell receptor beta chain. Antigen unknown. Methods used by the authors: ImmunoSEQ yielded junction-only sequences lacking quality scores, so filtering differed. Sequencing was performed with immunoSEQ multiplex PCR; in TCRdb, only in-frame clones are kept and a portion is missing. The DNA gave D and trimming, while V, J and clone size come from that table. The sample includes approximately 1.5 million clones, roughly 98.5% of them seen just once. The source of the sample is a study of shared clonotypes between healthy human individuals. Study at large: The study used three CD4 naive, three CD4 memory, two CD8 naive and one CD8 memory plate per donor.

Notes on the study in general: For sorted subsets, rarefaction showed incomplete sequencing despite large depth. Generation probabilities of non-shared clonotypes were lower (relative to those shared by all four donors).

V was pared by 8 bases and J by 6 bases, with 16 bases between. This CDR3 is built from 14 residues. Germline loops: CDR1 WSHSY, CDR2 SAAADI. This receptor was identified in a man younger than 45 in good health. The sample taken for sequencing was naive CD4+ T cells sorted from blood. The subset denotes: CD45RA+ positively selected. The rearrangement uses TRBV10-2 and TRBJ2-2, with D perhaps matching TRBD1 (6 bases). The CDR3 coding sequence is TGCGCCAGCCTAACAGGGTCCAAGGCCGGGGAGCTGTTTTTT. Its translation: CASLTGSKAGELFF.